These 9 T cell receptor beta chains share one sample of origin, sequenced in a study of blood T cell repertoires in COVID-19. Sequencing used immunoSEQ multiplex PCR; TCRdb keeps in-frame clones, though not all of them. The sample has about 140,000 clones, around four fifths seen once; the top ten hold roughly 3.4%. Sample: PBMCs or T cells enriched from blood (not recorded which). The receptors shown here come from a woman in her fifties or sixties with acute COVID-19.

The V gene is TRBV7-8, the J gene TRBJ1-1; D is unclear. Germline lookup yields CDR1 SGHVS and CDR2 FQNEAQ. The CDR3 has 13 amino acids. V was cut by 2 bases and J by 3 bases, with 7 bases left in between. The CDR3 region is CASSLTSDTEAFF. The CDR3 bases are TGTGCCAGCAGCTTAACTTCGGACACTGAAGCTTTCTTT.

This clone was seen a few times. The V call is TRBV25-1, the J call TRBJ1-2; no clear D. V was clipped by 7 bases and J by 8 bases, with 17 bases between them. The CDR3 totals 13 residues. Looked up from germline, CDR1 is MGHDK and CDR2 is SYGVNS. CDR3 amino acids: CASKSSGGQGYTF. The CDR3, as DNA: TGTGCCAGCAAATCTTCTGGCGGGCAAGGCTACACCTTC.

This clone was seen once. The genes are TRBV6-4 and TRBJ1-6; a possible D gene is TRBD1 (5 bases). This CDR3 is built from 14 residues. Germline V lookup: CDR1 MRHNA, CDR2 SNTAGT. The V end was cut by 4 bases, the J end by 7 bases, with 11 bases between. The CDR3 nucleotides read TGTGCCAGCAGTGCGCAGGGCGGCAATTCACCCCTCCACTTT. Its protein product is CASSAQGGNSPLHF.

This chain links TRBV6-1 with TRBJ1-1; D call uncertain. With 3 bases removed from V and 4 bases from J, the gap between germline ends came to 15 bases. CDR3 length equals 15 residues. Germline V gene sequence: CDR1 MNHNS, CDR2 SASEGT. The CDR3 sequence: CASSEPPAEATEAFF. The CDR3 DNA sequence: TGTGCCAGCAGTGAGCCCCCCGCAGAGGCCACTGAAGCTTTCTTT.

The J gene is TRBJ1-2, the V gene TRBV19; 7 positions agree with TRBD1. V shed 5 bases, J shed 3 bases, and the junction held 9 bases outside the gene matches. The CDR3 covers 15 residues. Looked up from germline, CDR1 is LNHDA and CDR2 is SQIVND (reference sequence). CDR3 in amino acids: CASSVVRGTHYGYTF. The CDR3, as DNA: TGTGCCAGTAGTGTGGTCAGGGGGACCCACTATGGCTACACCTTC.

The chain has TRBV12-3 or TRBV12-4 and TRBJ1-6; D call uncertain. The CDR3 length is 12 residues. Trimming took 6 bases from V and 8 from J, leaving 8 bases between them. In nucleotides, the CDR3 is TGTGCCAGCAGGTTGACTTATTCACCCCTCCACTTT. Protein sequence: CASRLTYSPLHF.

The V call is TRBV5-8, the J call TRBJ1-5; D remains unclear. The germline CDR1 and CDR2 sequences are SGHTS and YDEGEE. This CDR3 is 15 amino acids long. V was cut by 0 bases and J by 1 base, with 8 bases left in between. The CDR3 sequence: CASSLVAMSNQPQHF. The CDR3 nucleotides are TGTGCCAGCAGCTTGGTGGCCATGAGCAATCAGCCCCAGCATTTT.

The chain employs TRBV6-5 and TRBJ1-5, with 7 bases aligning to TRBD1. In germline, CDR1 is MNHEY, CDR2 SVGAGI. CDR3 length: 13 amino acids. The ends lost 8 bases at V and 7 bases at J; junction bases unmatched: 8. The CDR3 reads CASLQGSRQPQHF. The CDR3 DNA sequence: TGTGCCAGCCTACAGGGGTCAAGACAGCCCCAGCATTTT.

V and J are TRBV7-2 and TRBJ2-1; TRBD2 matches 9 bases. CDR3 length: 15 amino acids. The germline CDR1 and CDR2 sequences are SGHTA and FQGNSA. Trimming removed 3 bases from V and 5 bases from J; junction bases left unmatched: 5. DNA for the CDR3: TGTGCCAGCAGCTTGGACGGGACTAGCAACAATGAGCAGTTCTTC. Its translation is CASSLDGTSNNEQFF.